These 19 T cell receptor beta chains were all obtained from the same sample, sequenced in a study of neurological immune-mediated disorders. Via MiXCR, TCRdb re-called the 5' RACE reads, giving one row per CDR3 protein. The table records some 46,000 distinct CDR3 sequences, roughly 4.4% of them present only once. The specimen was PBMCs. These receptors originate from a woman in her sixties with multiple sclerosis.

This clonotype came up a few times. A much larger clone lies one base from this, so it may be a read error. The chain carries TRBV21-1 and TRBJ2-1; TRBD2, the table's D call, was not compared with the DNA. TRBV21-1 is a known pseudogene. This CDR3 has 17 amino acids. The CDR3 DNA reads TGTGCCAGCAGCAAGCTCCCTCTTAGCGGTACCTACAATGAGCAGTTCTTC. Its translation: CASSKLPLSGTYNEQFF.

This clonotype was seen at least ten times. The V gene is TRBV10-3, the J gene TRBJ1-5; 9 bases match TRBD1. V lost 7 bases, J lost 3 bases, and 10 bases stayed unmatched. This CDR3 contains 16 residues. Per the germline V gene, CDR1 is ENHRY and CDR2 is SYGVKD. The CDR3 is CAITQTGGGSNQPQHF. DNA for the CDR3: TGTGCCATCACCCAGACAGGGGGGGGCTCCAATCAGCCCCAGCATTTT.

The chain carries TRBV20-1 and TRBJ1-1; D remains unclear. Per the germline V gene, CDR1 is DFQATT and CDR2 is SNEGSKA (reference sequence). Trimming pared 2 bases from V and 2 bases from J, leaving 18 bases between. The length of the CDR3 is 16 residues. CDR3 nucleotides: TGCAGTGCTAGACGCGCATTGAGACTAGAAAACACTGAAGCTTTCTTT. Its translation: CSARRALRLENTEAFF.

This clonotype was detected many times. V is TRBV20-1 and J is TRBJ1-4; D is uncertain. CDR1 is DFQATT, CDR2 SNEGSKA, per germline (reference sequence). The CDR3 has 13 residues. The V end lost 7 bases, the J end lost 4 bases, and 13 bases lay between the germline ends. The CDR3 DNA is TGCAGTGTTAAACTACAGTTTAATGAAAAACTGTTTTTT. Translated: CSVKLQFNEKLFF.

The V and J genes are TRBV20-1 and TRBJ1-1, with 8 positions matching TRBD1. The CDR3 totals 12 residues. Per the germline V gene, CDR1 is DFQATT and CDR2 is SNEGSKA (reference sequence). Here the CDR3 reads CSAQQGETEAFF. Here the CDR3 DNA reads TGCAGCGCTCAACAGGGGGAAACTGAAGCTTTCTTT.

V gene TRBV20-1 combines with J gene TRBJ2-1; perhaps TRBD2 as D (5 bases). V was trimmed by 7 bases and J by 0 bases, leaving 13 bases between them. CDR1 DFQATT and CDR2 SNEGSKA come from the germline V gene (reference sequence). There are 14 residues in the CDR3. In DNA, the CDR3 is TGCAGTGTTTGGTCGGGAAGCTCCTACAATGAGCAGTTCTTC. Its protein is CSVWSGSSYNEQFF.

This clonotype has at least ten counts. CDR3 amino acids: CSADSMGSYEQYV. The DNA of the CDR3 is TGCAGTGCCGACTCGATGGGGTCCTACGAGCAGTACGTC. This chain uses TRBV20-1 with TRBJ2-7; no reliable D call. CDR1 is DFQATT, CDR2 SNEGSKA, per germline (reference sequence). Trimming took 6 bases from V and 1 from J, leaving 13 bases between them. This CDR3 region has 13 residues.

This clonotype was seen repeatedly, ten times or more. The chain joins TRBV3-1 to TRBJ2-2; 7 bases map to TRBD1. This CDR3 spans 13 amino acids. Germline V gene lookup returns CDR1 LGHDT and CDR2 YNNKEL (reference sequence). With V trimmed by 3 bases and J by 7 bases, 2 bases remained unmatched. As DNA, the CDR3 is TGTGCCAGCAGCCAGGGGACAGTCGGGGAGCTGTTTTTT. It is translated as CASSQGTVGELFF.

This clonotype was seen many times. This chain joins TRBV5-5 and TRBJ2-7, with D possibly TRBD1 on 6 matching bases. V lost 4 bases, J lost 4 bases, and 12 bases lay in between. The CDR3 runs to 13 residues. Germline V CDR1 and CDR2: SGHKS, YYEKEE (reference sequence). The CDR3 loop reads CASSRDILYEQYF. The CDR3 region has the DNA TGTGCCAGCAGCCGGGACATATTGTACGAGCAGTACTTC.

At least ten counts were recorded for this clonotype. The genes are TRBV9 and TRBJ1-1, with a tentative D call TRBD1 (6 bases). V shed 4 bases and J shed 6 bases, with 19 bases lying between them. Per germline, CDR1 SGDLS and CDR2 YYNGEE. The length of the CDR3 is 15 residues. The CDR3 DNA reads TGTGCCAGCAGCCCCCCCAAGGGGGGTGAGGCTGAAGCTTTCTTT. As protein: CASSPPKGGEAEAFF.

The CDR3 protein is CASSPGGAVTEAFF. The DNA of the CDR3 is TGTGCCAGCAGCCCGGGGGGGGCGGTGACTGAAGCTTTCTTT. The chain links TRBV11-2 to TRBJ1-1; D is possibly TRBD1 (6 bases). V lost 5 bases, J lost 5 bases, and 15 bases lay in between. The CDR3 totals 14 residues. Germline V gene data show CDR1 as SGHAT and CDR2 as FQNNGV.

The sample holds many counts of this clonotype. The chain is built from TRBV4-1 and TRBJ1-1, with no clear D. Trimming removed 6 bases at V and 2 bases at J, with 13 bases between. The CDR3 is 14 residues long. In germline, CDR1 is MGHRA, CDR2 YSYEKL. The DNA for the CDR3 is TGCGCCAGCAGGAGGGTCCTTCATAACACTGAAGCTTTCTTT. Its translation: CASRRVLHNTEAFF.

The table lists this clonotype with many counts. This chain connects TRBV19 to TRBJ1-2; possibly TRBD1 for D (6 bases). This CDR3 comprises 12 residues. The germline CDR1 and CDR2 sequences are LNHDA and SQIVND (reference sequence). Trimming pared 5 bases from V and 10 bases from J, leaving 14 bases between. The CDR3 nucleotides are TGTGCCAGTAGTCCTTCGACAGGATCCTACACCTTC. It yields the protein CASSPSTGSYTF. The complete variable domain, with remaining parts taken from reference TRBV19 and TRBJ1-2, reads DGGITQSPKYLFRKEGQNVTLSCEQNLNHDAMYWYRQDPGQGLRLIYYSQIVNDFQKGDIAEGYSVSREKKESFPLTVTSAQKNPTAFYLCASSPSTGSYTFGSGTRLTVV.

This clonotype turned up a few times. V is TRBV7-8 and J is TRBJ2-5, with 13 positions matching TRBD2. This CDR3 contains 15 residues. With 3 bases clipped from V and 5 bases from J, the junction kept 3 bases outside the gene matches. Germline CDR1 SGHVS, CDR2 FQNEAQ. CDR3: CASSFGTSGTETQYF. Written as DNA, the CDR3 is TGTGCCAGCAGCTTTGGGACTAGCGGGACGGAGACCCAGTACTTC.

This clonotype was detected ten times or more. CDR3 DNA sequence: TGCAGCGTGGGACAGTCCCTGAGATCCGGGGAGCTGTTTTTT. Translation gives CSVGQSLRSGELFF. The V call is TRBV29-1, the J call TRBJ2-2; TRBD1 aligns across 7 bases. The CDR3 is made up of 14 amino acids. The trim removed 6 bases at V and 6 bases at J, leaving 10 bases unmatched. Per the germline V gene, CDR1 is SQVTM and CDR2 is ANQGSEA.

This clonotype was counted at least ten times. The CDR3 spells CASSLDSGARTEAFF. The CDR3 DNA follows: TGCGCCAGCAGCTTGGATTCGGGGGCGCGCACTGAAGCTTTCTTT. V gene TRBV5-1 combines with J gene TRBJ1-1, with D possibly matching TRBD1 (6 bases). The CDR3 has 15 residues. Between the trimmed V and J ends, which lost 0 bases and 4 bases, there was a span of 13 bases. Looked up from germline, CDR1 is SGHRS and CDR2 is YFSETQ.

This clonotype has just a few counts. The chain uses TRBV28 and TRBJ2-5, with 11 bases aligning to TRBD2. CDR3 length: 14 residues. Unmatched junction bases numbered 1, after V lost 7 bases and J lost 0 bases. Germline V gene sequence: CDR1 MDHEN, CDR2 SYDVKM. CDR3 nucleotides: TGTGCCAGCAAGACTAGCGGGGACCAAGAGACCCAGTACTTC. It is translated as CASKTSGDQETQYF.

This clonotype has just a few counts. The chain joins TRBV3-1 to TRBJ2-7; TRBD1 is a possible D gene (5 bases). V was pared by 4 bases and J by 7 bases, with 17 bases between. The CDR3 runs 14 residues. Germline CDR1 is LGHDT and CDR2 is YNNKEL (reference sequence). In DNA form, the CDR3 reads TGTGCCAGCAGCCCCCCGGGCAGGGTCCAAGAGCAGTACTTC. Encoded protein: CASSPPGRVQEQYF.

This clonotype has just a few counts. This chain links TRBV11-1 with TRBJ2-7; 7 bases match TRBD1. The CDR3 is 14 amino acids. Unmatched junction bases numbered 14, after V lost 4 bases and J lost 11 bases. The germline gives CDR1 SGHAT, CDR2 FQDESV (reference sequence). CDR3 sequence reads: CASSSTGTVGLEYF. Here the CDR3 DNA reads TGTGCCAGCAGCTCGACCGGGACAGTGGGATTGGAGTACTTC.